Each of the 27 T cell receptor beta chains below was sequenced from the same sample in a study of cytomegalovirus exposure and HLA in healthy donors. The PCR ran on 60 Vbeta and 13 Jbeta primers. The table came from immunoSEQ multiplex PCR; TCRdb's copy has only in-frame clones and leaves some out. The data show 50,000 to 55,000 clones, 81% seen once. The source material was PBMCs. These receptors were taken from a boy between 10 and 17 years old in good health and CMV-seropositive.

The V gene is TRBV4-1, the J gene TRBJ1-2; no clear D. CDR3 length: 16 amino acids. Trimming pared 1 base from V and 4 bases from J, leaving 16 bases between. CDR1 MGHRA and CDR2 YSYEKL come from the germline V gene. Written as DNA, the CDR3 is TGCGCCAGCAGCCAAGTGGAGGGTGCGGGGATCTATGGCTACACCTTC. It encodes CASSQVEGAGIYGYTF.

The chain links TRBV7-9 to TRBJ2-7; D is unclear. The germline V gene has CDR1 SEHNR and CDR2 FQNEAQ (reference sequence). The V and J ends lost 5 bases and 0 bases respectively, with 8 bases between them. The CDR3 covers 13 residues. The CDR3 region is CASSPVSSYEQYF. The CDR3 DNA sequence: TGTGCCAGCAGCCCGGTAAGCTCCTACGAGCAGTACTTC.

The chain joins TRBV10-2 to TRBJ2-1, with unresolved D. The germline V gene has CDR1 WSHSY and CDR2 SAAADI. Trimming cost V 0 bases and J 4 bases, with 7 bases left between them. The length of the CDR3 is 14 residues. The CDR3 protein is CASSESSIYNEQFF. Written as DNA, the CDR3 is TGCGCCAGCAGTGAGTCGTCTATTTACAATGAGCAGTTCTTC.

V is TRBV7-2 and J is TRBJ1-2; D perhaps matches TRBD1 (5 bases). V was trimmed by 1 base and J by 5 bases, leaving 8 bases between them. The CDR3 runs to 13 residues. Germline CDR1 SGHTA, CDR2 FQGNSA. The CDR3 DNA sequence: TGTGCCAGCAGCTTAGTGCCAGGGTATGGCTACACCTTC. As protein: CASSLVPGYGYTF.

This clone was counted once. The V and J genes are TRBV5-5 and TRBJ1-5, with D tentatively TRBD1 (5 bases). The germline V gene has CDR1 SGHKS and CDR2 YYEKEE (reference sequence). The length of the CDR3 is 20 residues. V was trimmed by 4 bases and J by 10 bases, leaving 36 bases between them. CDR3 coding DNA: TGTGCCAGCAGCACGGGACTTAAGCTTTCGAAGGGCCTCGTTTGGGCCCCCCAGCATTTT. Residues: CASSTGLKLSKGLVWAPQHF.

V and J are TRBV7-8 and TRBJ2-4; D gene uncertain. Germline assignment: CDR1 SGHVS and CDR2 FQNEAQ. The CDR3 contains 16 residues. V lost 3 bases, J lost 4 bases, and 16 bases lay in between. CDR3 nucleotides: TGTGCCAGCAGCTTCCGAGGTGAACGAGGAAAAAACATTCAGTACTTC. Its translation is CASSFRGERGKNIQYF.

The V and J genes are TRBV18 and TRBJ2-7; 9 bases match TRBD2. The CDR3 has 15 residues. Unmatched junction bases numbered 6, after V lost 1 base and J lost 5 bases. CDR1 is KGHSH, CDR2 LQKENI, per germline. CDR3 nucleotides: TGTGCCAGCTCACCACTCCAGCGGGGGGCCCACGAGCAGTACTTC. Translation gives CASSPLQRGAHEQYF.

V usage is TRBV27 and J usage is TRBJ1-4; no firm D call. CDR3 length: 12 amino acids. V was cut by 6 bases and J by 8 bases, with 10 bases left in between. Per the germline V gene, CDR1 is MNHEY and CDR2 is SMNVEV (reference sequence). CDR3 loop: CASRGPGEKLFF. The CDR3 DNA follows: TGTGCCAGCAGGGGTCCGGGGGAAAAACTGTTTTTT.

The CDR3 reads CASSLWSREQYF. DNA of the CDR3: TGTGCCAGCAGCTTGTGGAGTCGCGAGCAGTACTTC. This chain connects TRBV5-4 to TRBJ2-7; D uncertain. The germline V gene encodes CDR1 SGHNT and CDR2 YYREEE (reference sequence). V was pared by 1 base and J by 6 bases, with 8 bases between. The CDR3 runs 12 residues.

This chain joins TRBV27 and TRBJ2-3; D possibly corresponds to TRBD1 (6 bases). CDR3 length: 15 amino acids. V lost 5 bases to trimming and J lost 2 bases, with 14 bases between them. Germline CDR1 MNHEY, CDR2 SMNVEV (reference sequence). The CDR3: CASSPQGTITDTQYF. The DNA for the CDR3 is TGTGCCAGCAGTCCCCAGGGGACCATCACAGATACGCAGTATTTT.

The CDR3 loop reads CASSSKRGGDEQYF. The CDR3 DNA follows: TGTGCCAGCAGCTCTAAGCGGGGGGGAGACGAGCAGTACTTC. The J gene is TRBJ2-7, the V gene TRBV5-4, with 10 bases lining up with TRBD2. J was trimmed by 5 bases and V by 3 bases; bases with no gene match: 5. The CDR3 has 14 residues. Germline CDR1 SGHNT, CDR2 YYREEE (reference sequence). Filled out from reference TRBV5-4 and TRBJ2-7, the complete variable domain reads ETGVTQSPTHLIKTRGQQVTLRCSSQSGHNTVSWYQQALGQGPQFIFQYYREEENGRGNFPPRFSGLQFPNYSSELNVNALELDDSALYLCASSSKRGGDEQYFGPGTRLTVT.

As for this clone: Other DNA sequences in the sample encode the same CDR3. Written as DNA, the CDR3 is TGTGCCAGCAGTCTAGCGGGGGGCTACAATGAGCAGTTCTTC. This codes for CASSLAGGYNEQFF. The gene calls are TRBV6-5 and TRBJ2-1; 11 bases fit TRBD2. The CDR3 spans 14 residues. Germline V gene lookup returns CDR1 MNHEY and CDR2 SVGAGI. The J segment lost 3 bases and the V segment lost 5 bases, leaving 0 bases of the junction unmatched.

This clone has more than one count but fewer than ten. The V and J genes are TRBV5-1 and TRBJ2-7; a weak D match, TRBD2 (5 bases). With 4 bases removed from V and 3 bases from J, the gap between germline ends came to 11 bases. The CDR3 is made up of 13 amino acids. CDR1 is SGHRS, CDR2 YFSETQ, per germline. The DNA for the CDR3 is TGCGCCAGCAGCCCTGGGAGAGACTACGAGCAGTACTTC. This translates into CASSPGRDYEQYF.

The V gene is TRBV5-1, the J gene TRBJ2-7; 8 bases map to TRBD1. Per the germline V gene, CDR1 is SGHRS and CDR2 is YFSETQ. This CDR3 spans 14 amino acids. The trim removed 3 bases at V and 2 bases at J, leaving 4 bases unmatched. CDR3 amino acids: CASSSGGLPYEQYF. Written as DNA, the CDR3 is TGCGCCAGCAGCTCAGGGGGCTTACCCTACGAGCAGTACTTC.

This clone was observed a handful of times. As DNA, the CDR3 is TGCGCCAGCAGCTTCCGTACAGGGGAGGCGTCCGAGCAGTACTTC. Translation: CASSFRTGEASEQYF. The V call is TRBV5-1, the J call TRBJ2-7; D may be TRBD1 (7 bases). CDR3 length: 15 amino acids. Trimming cost V 2 bases and J 6 bases, with 18 bases left between them. The germline gives CDR1 SGHRS, CDR2 YFSETQ.

V is TRBV28 and J is TRBJ2-4; TRBD1 matches at 7 bases. V lost 6 bases, J lost 2 bases, and 7 bases stayed unmatched. The CDR3 is 15 amino acids. CDR1 and CDR2 (germline): MDHEN, SYDVKM. DNA for the CDR3: TGTGCCAGCAGAACGACAGGGCCGTCCAAAAACATTCAGTACTTC. This gives the protein CASRTTGPSKNIQYF.

The CDR3 region has the DNA TGTGCCAGCAGCATAAAGGGGACAGGGTCCCACGAGCAGTACTTC. Its translation is CASSIKGTGSHEQYF. V usage is TRBV7-6 and J usage is TRBJ2-7, with 9 positions matching TRBD1. CDR3 length: 15 residues. V was clipped by 5 bases and J by 5 bases; unmatched bases: 10. Germline-derived CDR1 and CDR2 are SGHVS and FNYEAQ.

The chain couples TRBV27 to TRBJ2-1; 8 nucleotides line up with TRBD2. The V gene's germline CDR1 is MNHEY and CDR2 SMNVEV (reference sequence). The trim removed 7 bases at V and 4 bases at J, leaving 9 bases unmatched. This CDR3 is built from 15 residues. The CDR3 region is CASTDGGGSYNEQFF. DNA of the CDR3: TGTGCCAGCACGGATGGCGGGGGGTCATACAATGAGCAGTTCTTC.

The chain is built from TRBV6-5 and TRBJ1-2, with TRBD1 identical over 9 bases. The CDR3 contains 14 residues. Trimming at V came to 5 bases and at J to 5 bases, leaving 6 bases not matched to a gene. Germline V lookup: CDR1 MNHEY, CDR2 SVGAGI. CDR3 sequence: CASSQDRGDYGYTF. The CDR3 region has the DNA TGTGCCAGCAGTCAGGACAGGGGAGATTATGGCTACACCTTC.

The V and J genes are TRBV5-1 and TRBJ2-7; D is perhaps TRBD2 (5 bases). The CDR3 runs to 14 residues. Germline-derived CDR1 and CDR2 are SGHRS and YFSETQ. V lost 0 bases, J lost 2 bases, and 9 bases lay in between. The CDR3 DNA reads as TGCGCCAGCAGCTTGGGAGAGGGCACCTACGAGCAGTACTTC. It is translated as CASSLGEGTYEQYF. The full variable domain, in which reference TRBV5-1 and TRBJ2-7 provide the parts outside the CDR3, is KAGVTQTPRYLIKTRGQQVTLSCSPISGHRSVSWYQQTPGQGLQFLFEYFSETQRNKGNFPGRFSGRQFSNSRSEMNVSTLELGDSALYLCASSLGEGTYEQYFGPGTRLTVT.

The rearrangement links TRBV4-1 to TRBJ1-4; 9 positions agree with TRBD1. With 3 bases clipped from V and 5 bases from J, the junction kept 4 bases outside the gene matches. The CDR3 has 15 amino acids. Germline V lookup: CDR1 MGHRA, CDR2 YSYEKL. The CDR3 is CASSQTGGGNEKLFF. CDR3 DNA: TGCGCCAGCAGCCAGACAGGGGGTGGGAATGAAAAACTGTTTTTT.

V usage is TRBV6-7 and J usage is TRBJ1-6; D gene unclear. TRBV6-7 falls under the ORF class, with uncertain function. Trimming took 6 bases from V and 0 from J, leaving 30 bases between them. CDR3 size: 22 residues. This chain's CDR3 is CASSDPQRHPTGASSYNSPLHF. CDR3 sequence (DNA): TGTGCCAGCAGCGACCCGCAGCGGCACCCGACCGGCGCGAGCTCCTATAATTCACCCCTCCACTTT.

This clone came up a few times. The chain uses TRBV6-5 and TRBJ1-5; 7 nucleotides agree with TRBD1. This CDR3 has 13 residues. V gave up 8 bases and J gave up 4 bases; unmatched junction bases: 5. Germline lookup yields CDR1 MNHEY and CDR2 SVGAGI. CDR3 residues: CASRKGANQPQHF. Here the CDR3 DNA reads TGTGCCAGCCGAAAGGGGGCGAATCAGCCCCAGCATTTT.

The V and J genes are TRBV7-8 and TRBJ1-1; possibly TRBD1 for D (6 bases). The CDR3 loop spans 19 amino acids. Trimming stripped 5 bases from V and 1 base from J, with 26 bases between. Per the germline V gene, CDR1 is SGHVS and CDR2 is FQNEAQ. The CDR3 DNA follows: TGTGCCAGCAGCCGATCCTCCGGGACAAGGGGATTGACGAACACTGAAGCTTTCTTT. It encodes CASSRSSGTRGLTNTEAFF. Full variable domain (remainder filled in from reference TRBV7-8 and TRBJ1-1): GAGVSQSPRYKVAKRGQDVALRCDPISGHVSLFWYQQALGQGPEFLTYFQNEAQLDKSGLPSDRFFAERPEGSVSTLKIQRTQQEDSAVYLCASSRSSGTRGLTNTEAFFGQGTRLTVV.

V and J are TRBV4-1 and TRBJ1-6, with D uncertain. This CDR3 is built from 13 residues. With 1 base removed from V and 8 bases from J, the gap between germline ends came to 6 bases. From germline, CDR1 is MGHRA and CDR2 YSYEKL. The chain's CDR3 is CASSQGAYSPLHF. The CDR3 DNA is TGCGCCAGCAGCCAAGGGGCCTATTCACCCCTCCACTTT.

J is TRBJ2-1 and V is TRBV19; 9 bases agree with TRBD2. The CDR3 is 14 amino acids. From germline, CDR1 is LNHDA and CDR2 SQIVND (reference sequence). With 7 bases clipped from V and 9 bases from J, the junction kept 10 bases outside the gene matches. This CDR3 is CASIGGGALSEQFF. The CDR3 DNA is TGTGCCAGTATTGGCGGGGGGGCACTCAGTGAGCAGTTCTTC. The full variable domain, rest sourced from reference TRBV19 and TRBJ2-1, is DGGITQSPKYLFRKEGQNVTLSCEQNLNHDAMYWYRQDPGQGLRLIYYSQIVNDFQKGDIAEGYSVSREKKESFPLTVTSAQKNPTAFYLCASIGGGALSEQFFGPGTRLTVL.

This chain joins TRBV20-1 and TRBJ2-1, with unresolved D. Germline V gene sequence: CDR1 DFQATT, CDR2 SNEGSKA (reference sequence). The CDR3 consists of 11 residues. V lost 3 bases and J lost 8, with 8 bases in between. CDR3 protein: CSASLDDEQFF. Written as DNA, the CDR3 is TGCAGTGCTAGTCTAGACGATGAGCAGTTCTTC.